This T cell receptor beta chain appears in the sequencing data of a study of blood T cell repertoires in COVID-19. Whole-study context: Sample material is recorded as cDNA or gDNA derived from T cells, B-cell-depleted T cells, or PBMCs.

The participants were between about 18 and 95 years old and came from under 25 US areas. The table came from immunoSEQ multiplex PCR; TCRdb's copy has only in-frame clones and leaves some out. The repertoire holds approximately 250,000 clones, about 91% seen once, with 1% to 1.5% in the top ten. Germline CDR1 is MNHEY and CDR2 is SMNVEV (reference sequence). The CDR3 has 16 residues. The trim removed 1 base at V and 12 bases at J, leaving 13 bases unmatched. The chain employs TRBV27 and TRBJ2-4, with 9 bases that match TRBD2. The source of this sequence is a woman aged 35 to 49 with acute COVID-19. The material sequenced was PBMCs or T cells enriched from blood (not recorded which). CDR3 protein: CASSLYLPGLAVAQYF. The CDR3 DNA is TGTGCCAGCAGTTTATACCTCCCGGGACTAGCTGTAGCTCAGTACTTC.